Each of the 31 T cell receptor beta chains below was sequenced from the same sample in a study of cytomegalovirus exposure and HLA in healthy donors. Primers included in the PCR were 60 Vbeta and 13 Jbeta primers. TCRdb's table, derived via immunoSEQ multiplex PCR, lists solely in-frame clones and lacks some. The sample holds around 58,000 clones, about three quarters seen once. Input material: PBMCs. The receptors here all came from a male donor in good health and CMV-seropositive.

This rearrangement joins TRBV11-3 to TRBJ2-6; 7 bases line up with TRBD1. The V gene's germline CDR1 is SGHNT and CDR2 YENEEA. After removal of 3 bases from V and 0 bases from J, the junction contained 8 bases not matched to a gene. This CDR3 comprises 18 residues. The DNA of the CDR3 is TGTGCCAGCAGCTTGGGGACAGAGGGTTACTCTGGGGCCAACGTCCTGACTTTC. The encoded protein is CASSLGTEGYSGANVLTF.

A word on this clone: Other DNA sequences from this sample encode an identical CDR3 as well. The CDR3 reads CASSLTGNYGYTF. The DNA of the CDR3 is TGTGCCAGCAGCCTAACAGGGAACTATGGCTACACCTTC. This rearrangement joins TRBV28 to TRBJ1-2; possibly TRBD1 for D (6 bases). CDR1 is MDHEN, CDR2 SYDVKM, per germline. The germline V and J ends were trimmed by 6 bases and 2 bases, with 10 bases remaining between them. The CDR3 is 13 residues long.

The chain uses TRBV11-1 and TRBJ1-1; TRBD1 agrees at 10 bases. Germline CDR1 and CDR2: SGHAT and FQDESV (reference sequence). Trimming took 0 bases from V and 6 from J; bases not matched to a gene: 4. The CDR3 contains 15 residues. The CDR3 nucleotides are TGTGCCAGCAGCTTAGCGACAGGGGGCAGGGCTGAAGCTTTCTTT. Translating it yields CASSLATGGRAEAFF.

The V call is TRBV7-2, the J call TRBJ1-2; D gene uncertain. Germline V CDR1 and CDR2: SGHTA, FQGNSA. The germline V and J ends were trimmed by 0 bases and 8 bases, with 13 bases remaining between them. The CDR3 contains 14 residues. The chain's CDR3 is CASSLAPGIRGYTF. For the CDR3, the DNA is TGTGCCAGCAGCTTAGCGCCGGGGATCAGGGGCTACACCTTC.

A few counts support this clone. V usage is TRBV6-5 and J usage is TRBJ1-4, with D unclear. Germline V gene sequence: CDR1 MNHEY, CDR2 SVGAGI. V lost 6 bases and J 8 bases, leaving 19 bases between the germline ends. The CDR3 has 15 residues. CDR3 nucleotides: TGTGCCAGCAGCTCCCCGGGAACTCAAGGGGAAAAACTGTTTTTT. Protein sequence: CASSSPGTQGEKLFF.

The CDR3 coding sequence is TGTGCCAGCTCACCACAACGAGCGGGGGCAAGAGAGCAGTACTTC. Translating it yields CASSPQRAGAREQYF. The gene calls are TRBV18 and TRBJ2-7, with 8 bases that match TRBD2. The CDR3 extends over 15 amino acids. The trim removed 1 base at V and 7 bases at J, leaving 9 bases unmatched. CDR1 is KGHSH and CDR2 is LQKENI in the germline V gene.

This clone has only a few counts. This chain links TRBV7-6 with TRBJ1-1, with D unclear. The CDR3 has 15 residues. Germline lookup yields CDR1 SGHVS and CDR2 FNYEAQ. The V and J ends lost 1 base and 1 base respectively, with 10 bases between them. Written as DNA, the CDR3 is TGTGCCAGCAGCTTAGTGGGAGTTTGGAACACTGAAGCTTTCTTT. Its protein product is CASSLVGVWNTEAFF. Together with reference TRBV7-6 and TRBJ1-1, the CDR3 gives the full variable domain: GAGVSQSPRYKVTKRGQDVALRCDPISGHVSLYWYRQALGQGPEFLTYFNYEAQQDKSGLPNDRFSAERPEGSISTLTIQRTEQRDSAMYRCASSLVGVWNTEAFFGQGTRLTVV.

V usage is TRBV5-1 and J usage is TRBJ1-5; D remains unclear. With 1 base removed from V and 4 bases from J, the gap between germline ends came to 12 bases. This CDR3 has 15 residues. The germline V gene encodes CDR1 SGHRS and CDR2 YFSETQ. The chain's CDR3 is CASSLSPGGNQPQHF. The DNA of the CDR3 is TGCGCCAGCAGCTTGAGTCCGGGAGGTAATCAGCCCCAGCATTTT.

The chain has TRBV13 and TRBJ2-7; 9 bases fit TRBD1. Germline V gene data show CDR1 as PRHDT and CDR2 as FYEKMQ (reference sequence). The trim removed 7 bases at V and 3 bases at J, leaving 10 bases unmatched. The CDR3 is 15 residues long. As DNA, the CDR3 is TGTGCCAGCACCTTTACGGGGACAGGGAACTACGAGCAGTACTTC. Its translation is CASTFTGTGNYEQYF.

This chain uses TRBV9 with TRBJ1-6, with TRBD1 matching 7 bases. Unmatched junction bases numbered 5, after V lost 4 bases and J lost 4 bases. This CDR3 region has 15 residues. From germline, CDR1 is SGDLS and CDR2 YYNGEE. The CDR3 here is CASSYKDRYNSPLHF. The CDR3 bases are TGTGCCAGCAGCTACAAGGACAGGTATAATTCACCCCTCCACTTT.

V is TRBV4-1 and J is TRBJ2-1, with a tentative D call TRBD1 (6 bases). The CDR3 has 14 residues. The germline V gene encodes CDR1 MGHRA and CDR2 YSYEKL. V was trimmed by 2 bases and J by 7 bases, leaving 12 bases between them. CDR3 DNA sequence: TGCGCCAGCAGCCAAACAGGGCGCAGAAATGAGCAGTTCTTC. It translates to CASSQTGRRNEQFF.

This clone was picked up one time. A junction end diverges from the germline sequence, so it may reflect a read error. V and J are TRBV7-9 and TRBJ2-1; 8 bases line up with TRBD1. The germline CDR1 and CDR2 sequences are SEHNR and FQNEAQ (reference sequence). The CDR3 runs to 12 residues. The CDR3, as DNA: TGTTCCAGCAGCTCCAGCAGGGGGCAGCAGTTCTTC. Its protein product is CSSSSSRGQQFF.

The rearrangement links TRBV19 to TRBJ1-2; TRBD1 might be the D (6 bases). The CDR3 loop spans 14 amino acids. From germline, CDR1 is LNHDA and CDR2 SQIVND (reference sequence). Trimming removed 2 bases at V and 3 bases at J, with 10 bases between. CDR3 sequence (DNA): TGTGCCAGTAGTATACCAGGGGAACACTATGGCTACACCTTC. This sequence encodes CASSIPGEHYGYTF.

In DNA, the CDR3 is TGTGCCAGTAGTATGGCGGATTTCCCCCTAATGAACACTGAAGCTTTCTTT. Translating gives CASSMADFPLMNTEAFF. The chain uses TRBV19 and TRBJ1-1; D remains ambiguous. Germline V gives CDR1 LNHDA, CDR2 SQIVND (reference sequence). There are 17 residues in the CDR3. The V and J ends lost 3 bases and 0 bases respectively, with 17 bases between them.

J is TRBJ2-5 and V is TRBV30, with D uncertain. The end of the DNA fits TRBJ2-7 better, so the J call may be wrong. CDR1 is GTSNPN and CDR2 is SVGIG in the germline V gene (reference sequence). CDR3 size: 12 residues. CDR3 region: CAWSVSVYEQYF. The DNA of the CDR3 is TGTGCCTGGAGTGTAAGTGTCTACGAGCAGTACTTC.

The CDR3: CSVGQSGNTIYF. The CDR3 DNA sequence: TGCAGCGTTGGACAGTCTGGAAACACCATATATTTT. V and J are TRBV29-1 and TRBJ1-3, with D maybe TRBD1 (5 bases). The V and J ends lost 4 bases and 1 base respectively, with 5 bases between them. Germline V gene sequence: CDR1 SQVTM, CDR2 ANQGSEA. The CDR3 is 12 residues long.

This rearrangement joins TRBV27 to TRBJ1-2; 9 nucleotides match TRBD1. The CDR3 is 16 amino acids. V gave up 5 bases and J gave up 0 bases; unmatched junction bases: 7. The germline V gene has CDR1 MNHEY and CDR2 SMNVEV (reference sequence). CDR3: CASSQGQGRPNYGYTF. In DNA form, the CDR3 reads TGTGCCAGCAGTCAGGGACAGGGACGTCCTAACTATGGCTACACCTTC.

This chain uses TRBV9 with TRBJ2-1; 7 nucleotides agree with TRBD2. Germline V gene lookup returns CDR1 SGDLS and CDR2 YYNGEE. The V gene end was trimmed by 4 bases and the J gene end by 8 bases; junction bases not matched to a gene: 9. CDR3 length: 14 amino acids. CDR3 protein: CASSPRTSFYEQFF. CDR3 in DNA: TGTGCCAGCAGCCCACGGACTAGTTTCTATGAGCAGTTCTTC.

The chain joins TRBV25-1 to TRBJ2-7; TRBD1 agrees at 8 bases. Germline V gene lookup returns CDR1 MGHDK and CDR2 SYGVNS. This CDR3 contains 15 residues. The ends lost 2 bases at V and 3 bases at J; junction bases unmatched: 6. Here the CDR3 DNA reads TGTGCCAGCAGTGAAGTGGCAGGGACAGGCTACGAGCAGTACTTC. As protein: CASSEVAGTGYEQYF.

The chain is built from TRBV6-1 and TRBJ2-5; D remains unclear. The CDR3 spans 13 residues. V lost 10 bases to trimming and J lost 1 base, with 13 bases between them. The germline V gene has CDR1 MNHNS and CDR2 SASEGT. The CDR3 region is CATAPQSQETQYF. Here the CDR3 DNA reads TGTGCCACAGCCCCACAGAGCCAAGAGACCCAGTACTTC.

The chain links TRBV4-3 to TRBJ2-3; 11 nucleotides agree with TRBD2. Germline CDR1 LGHNA, CDR2 YSLEER. The CDR3 length is 15 residues. Germline trimming cut 3 bases from V and 14 bases from J; bases unmatched to any gene: 13. CDR3 loop: CASSQEYQLAGARYF. In DNA, the CDR3 is TGCGCCAGCAGCCAGGAGTATCAACTAGCGGGGGCTCGGTATTTT.

V usage is TRBV11-2 and J usage is TRBJ2-7; no clear D. The CDR3 sequence is 13 residues long. Deletions cut 2 bases from V and 3 bases from J, with 8 bases between. Germline V CDR1 and CDR2: SGHAT, FQNNGV. Written as DNA, the CDR3 is TGTGCCAGCAGCTTAACGGAGATCTACGAGCAGTACTTC. It yields the protein CASSLTEIYEQYF.

This chain joins TRBV13 and TRBJ2-6; TRBD2 agrees at 8 bases. Germline V lookup: CDR1 PRHDT, CDR2 FYEKMQ (reference sequence). The CDR3 totals 18 residues. The trim removed 5 bases at V and 0 bases at J, leaving 9 bases unmatched. DNA for the CDR3: TGTGCCAGCAGCCCGGTAGGACGGGGGGGCTCTGGGGCCAACGTCCTGACTTTC. As protein: CASSPVGRGGSGANVLTF.

The chain links TRBV4-1 to TRBJ2-5; possible D gene TRBD2, 5 bases. The CDR3 loop spans 15 amino acids. CDR1 and CDR2 (germline): MGHRA, YSYEKL. Trimming cost V 3 bases and J 7 bases, with 18 bases left between them. CDR3 protein: CASSQDSIYRGTQYF. CDR3 DNA sequence: TGCGCCAGCAGCCAGGATTCTATTTACCGGGGGACCCAGTACTTC.

This clone has only a few counts. The genes are TRBV6-5 and TRBJ1-1, with no clear D. CDR1 and CDR2 (germline): MNHEY, SVGAGI. This CDR3 contains 15 residues. V was trimmed by 0 bases and J by 5 bases, leaving 13 bases between them. For the CDR3, the DNA is TGTGCCAGCAGTTACTCGCGACGGGGAGTGACTGAAGCTTTCTTT. It is translated as CASSYSRRGVTEAFF.

This sequence joins TRBV6-5 and TRBJ2-1, with 11 bases that match TRBD2. V was clipped by 5 bases and J by 10 bases; unmatched bases: 10. The CDR3 has 15 residues. CDR1 and CDR2 from the germline V gene are MNHEY and SVGAGI. The CDR3 is CASSKASGGKGEQFF. The CDR3 DNA sequence: TGTGCCAGCAGTAAGGCTAGCGGGGGGAAGGGGGAGCAGTTCTTC.

CDR3 nucleotides: TGTGCCTGGAGTCCACAGGGGCCCCATAACTATGGCTACACCTTC. This translates into CAWSPQGPHNYGYTF. The gene calls are TRBV30 and TRBJ1-2; 7 nucleotides align to TRBD1. The V and J ends lost 2 bases and 1 base, in that order; junction bases with no gene match: 7. The CDR3 length is 15 residues. CDR1 and CDR2 from the germline V gene are GTSNPN and SVGIG (reference sequence).

This clone occurred once. The CDR3 DNA reads as TGTGCCAGCAGCGTAGCGACTAGCGGGGTCTACGAGCAGTACTTC. Its translation is CASSVATSGVYEQYF. The J gene is TRBJ2-7, the V gene TRBV9; 11 positions agree with TRBD2. The germline V gene encodes CDR1 SGDLS and CDR2 YYNGEE. Germline trimming cut 0 bases from V and 3 bases from J; bases unmatched to any gene: 2. CDR3 size: 15 residues.

The V and J genes are TRBV29-1 and TRBJ1-3; D is undetermined. V was pared by 7 bases and J by 3 bases, with 10 bases between. The CDR3 covers 12 residues. Per the germline V gene, CDR1 is SQVTM and CDR2 is ANQGSEA. CDR3: CSASGFGNTIYF. In nucleotides, the CDR3 is TGCAGCGCTTCAGGTTTTGGAAACACCATATATTTT.

The CDR3 region is CASSLLPRTPSYEQYF. The CDR3 nucleotides read TGTGCCAGCAGCCTATTGCCTCGAACGCCCTCCTACGAGCAGTACTTC. This chain uses TRBV11-2 with TRBJ2-7; D is ambiguous. The CDR3 has 16 residues. CDR1 and CDR2 from the germline V gene are SGHAT and FQNNGV. V was cut by 5 bases and J by 0 bases, with 17 bases left in between.

The genes are TRBV28 and TRBJ1-5, with D possibly being TRBD1 (6 bases). Germline CDR1 is MDHEN and CDR2 is SYDVKM. This CDR3 comprises 15 residues. Trimming stripped 5 bases from V and 0 bases from J, with 11 bases between. The CDR3 spells CASSLTGYSNQPQHF. For the CDR3, the DNA is TGTGCCAGCAGTCTCACAGGGTATAGCAATCAGCCCCAGCATTTT. Full variable domain (remainder filled in from reference TRBV28 and TRBJ1-5): DVKVTQSSRYLVKRTGEKVFLECVQDMDHENMFWYRQDPGLGLRLIYFSYDVKMKEKGDIPEGYSVSREKKERFSLILESASTNQTSMYLCASSLTGYSNQPQHFGDGTRLSIL.